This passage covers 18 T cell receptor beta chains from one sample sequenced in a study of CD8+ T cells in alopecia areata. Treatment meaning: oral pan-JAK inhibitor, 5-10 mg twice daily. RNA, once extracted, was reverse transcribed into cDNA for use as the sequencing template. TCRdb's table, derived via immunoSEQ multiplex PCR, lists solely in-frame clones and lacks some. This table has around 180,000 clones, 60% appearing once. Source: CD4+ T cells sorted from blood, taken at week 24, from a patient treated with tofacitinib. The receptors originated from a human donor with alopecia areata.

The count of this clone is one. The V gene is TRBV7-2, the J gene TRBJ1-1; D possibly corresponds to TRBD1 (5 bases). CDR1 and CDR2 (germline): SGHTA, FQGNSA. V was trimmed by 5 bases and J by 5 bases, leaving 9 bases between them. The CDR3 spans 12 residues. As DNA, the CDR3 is TGTGCCAGCAGCCACGGGGGGACTGAAGCTTTCTTT. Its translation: CASSHGGTEAFF.

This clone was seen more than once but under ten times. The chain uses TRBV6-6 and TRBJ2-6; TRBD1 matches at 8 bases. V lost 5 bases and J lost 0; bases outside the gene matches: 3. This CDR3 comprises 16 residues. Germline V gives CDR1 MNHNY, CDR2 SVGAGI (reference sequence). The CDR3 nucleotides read TGTGCCAGCAGTAGGACAGGGAGCTCTGGGGCCAACGTCCTGACTTTC. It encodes CASSRTGSSGANVLTF.

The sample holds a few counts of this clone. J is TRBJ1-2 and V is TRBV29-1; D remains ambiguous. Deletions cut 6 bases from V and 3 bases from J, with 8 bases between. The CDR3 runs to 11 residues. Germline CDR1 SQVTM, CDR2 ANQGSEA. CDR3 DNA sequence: TGCAGCGTCGAGTGGGACTATGGCTACACCTTC. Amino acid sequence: CSVEWDYGYTF.

The CDR3 nucleotides are TGTGCCAGCTCACAAGCGGACTCGGGAGAGCAGTACTTC. Protein sequence: CASSQADSGEQYF. This rearrangement joins TRBV18 to TRBJ2-7; the D gene is possibly TRBD2 (5 bases). This CDR3 spans 13 amino acids. Trimming stripped 4 bases from V and 7 bases from J, with 14 bases between. Germline assignment: CDR1 KGHSH and CDR2 LQKENI.

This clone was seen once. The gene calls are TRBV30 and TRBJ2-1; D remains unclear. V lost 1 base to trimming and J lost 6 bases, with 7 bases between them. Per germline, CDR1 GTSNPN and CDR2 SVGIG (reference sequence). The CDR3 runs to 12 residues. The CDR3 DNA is TGTGCCTGGAGTGCGCAGGCCAATGAGCAGTTCTTC. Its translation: CAWSAQANEQFF.

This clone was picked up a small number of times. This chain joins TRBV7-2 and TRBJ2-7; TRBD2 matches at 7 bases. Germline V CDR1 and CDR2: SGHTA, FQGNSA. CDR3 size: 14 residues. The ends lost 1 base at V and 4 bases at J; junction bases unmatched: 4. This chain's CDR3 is CASSLVAGEYEQYF. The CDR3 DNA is TGTGCCAGCAGCTTAGTGGCGGGGGAGTACGAGCAGTACTTC.

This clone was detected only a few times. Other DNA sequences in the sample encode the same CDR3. The CDR3 reads CASSSTGGQETQYF. As DNA, the CDR3 is TGTGCCAGCAGCTCCACAGGGGGCCAAGAGACCCAGTACTTC. The chain combines TRBV11-2 with TRBJ2-5, with TRBD1 matching over 8 bases. From germline, CDR1 is SGHAT and CDR2 FQNNGV. There are 14 residues in the CDR3. Unmatched junction bases numbered 2, after V lost 4 bases and J lost 1 base.

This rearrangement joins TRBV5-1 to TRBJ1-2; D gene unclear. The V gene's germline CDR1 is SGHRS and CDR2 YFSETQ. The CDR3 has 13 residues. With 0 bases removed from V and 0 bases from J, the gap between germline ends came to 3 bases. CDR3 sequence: CASSLEANYGYTF. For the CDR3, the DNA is TGCGCCAGCAGCTTGGAGGCTAACTATGGCTACACCTTC.

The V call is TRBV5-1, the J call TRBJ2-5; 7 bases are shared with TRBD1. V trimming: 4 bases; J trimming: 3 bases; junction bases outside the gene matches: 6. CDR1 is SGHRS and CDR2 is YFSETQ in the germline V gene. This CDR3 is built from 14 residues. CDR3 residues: CASSVMGTEETQYF. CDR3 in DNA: TGCGCCAGCAGCGTAATGGGGACAGAAGAGACCCAGTACTTC.

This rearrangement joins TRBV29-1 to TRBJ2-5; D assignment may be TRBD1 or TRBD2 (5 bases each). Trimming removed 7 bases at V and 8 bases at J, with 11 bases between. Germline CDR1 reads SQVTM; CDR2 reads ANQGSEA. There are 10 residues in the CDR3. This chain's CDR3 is CSAGDGTQYF. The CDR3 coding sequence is TGCAGCGCCGGGGACGGCACCCAGTACTTC.

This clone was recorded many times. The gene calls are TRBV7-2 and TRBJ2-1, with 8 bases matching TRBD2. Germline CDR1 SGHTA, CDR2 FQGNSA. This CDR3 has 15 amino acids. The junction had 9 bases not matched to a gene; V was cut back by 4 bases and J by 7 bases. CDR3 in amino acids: CASSSHAGGENEQFF. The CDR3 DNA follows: TGTGCCAGCAGCTCCCATGCGGGGGGAGAGAATGAGCAGTTCTTC.

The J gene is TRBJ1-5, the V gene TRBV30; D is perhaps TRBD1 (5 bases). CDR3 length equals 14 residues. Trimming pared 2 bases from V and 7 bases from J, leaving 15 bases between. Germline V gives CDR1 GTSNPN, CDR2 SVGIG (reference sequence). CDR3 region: CAWSSTGVEQPQHF. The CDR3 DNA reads TGTGCCTGGAGTTCAACAGGAGTGGAGCAGCCCCAGCATTTT.

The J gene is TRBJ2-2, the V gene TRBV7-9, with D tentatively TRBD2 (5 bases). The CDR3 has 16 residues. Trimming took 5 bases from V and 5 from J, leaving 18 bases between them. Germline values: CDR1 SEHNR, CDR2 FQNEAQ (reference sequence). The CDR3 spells CASSPGMGSRTGELFF. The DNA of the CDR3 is TGTGCCAGCAGCCCGGGAATGGGTTCCCGAACCGGGGAGCTGTTTTTT.

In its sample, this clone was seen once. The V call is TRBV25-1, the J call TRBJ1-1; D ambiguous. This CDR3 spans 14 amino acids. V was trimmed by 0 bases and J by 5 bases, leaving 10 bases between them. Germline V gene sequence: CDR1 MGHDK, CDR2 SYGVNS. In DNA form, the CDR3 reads TGTGCCAGCAGTGAATACGAGGGTTTGACTGAAGCTTTCTTT. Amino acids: CASSEYEGLTEAFF.

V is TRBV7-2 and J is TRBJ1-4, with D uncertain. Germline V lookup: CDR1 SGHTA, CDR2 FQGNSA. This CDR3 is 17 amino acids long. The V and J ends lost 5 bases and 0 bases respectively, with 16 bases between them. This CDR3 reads CASSRDTTSATNEKLFF. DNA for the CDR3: TGTGCCAGCAGCCGAGATACCACCTCGGCAACTAATGAAAAACTGTTTTTT. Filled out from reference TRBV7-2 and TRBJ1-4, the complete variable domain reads GAGVSQSPSNKVTEKGKDVELRCDPISGHTALYWYRQSLGQGLEFLIYFQGNSAPDKSGLPSDRFSAERTGGSVSTLTIQRTQQEDSAVYLCASSRDTTSATNEKLFFGSGTQLSVL.

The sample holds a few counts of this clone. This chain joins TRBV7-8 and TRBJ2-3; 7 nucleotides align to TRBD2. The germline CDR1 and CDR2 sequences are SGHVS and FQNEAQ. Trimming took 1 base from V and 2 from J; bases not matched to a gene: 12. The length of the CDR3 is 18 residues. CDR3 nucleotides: TGTGCCAGCAGCTTAGGGAGCGGGGCGGGGCACATCACAGATACGCAGTATTTT. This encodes CASSLGSGAGHITDTQYF.

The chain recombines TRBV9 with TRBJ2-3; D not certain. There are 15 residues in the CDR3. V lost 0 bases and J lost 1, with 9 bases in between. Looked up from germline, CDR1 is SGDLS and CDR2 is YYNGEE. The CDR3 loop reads CASSVGGWGTDTQYF. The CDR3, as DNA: TGTGCCAGCAGCGTAGGTGGATGGGGCACAGATACGCAGTATTTT.

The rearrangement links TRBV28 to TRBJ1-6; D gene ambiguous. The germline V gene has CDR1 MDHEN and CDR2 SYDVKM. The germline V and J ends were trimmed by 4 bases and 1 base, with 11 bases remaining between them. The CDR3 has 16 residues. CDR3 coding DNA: TGTGCCAGCAGTTACCCCGACTCATCCTATAATTCACCCCTCCACTTT. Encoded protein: CASSYPDSSYNSPLHF.